This TCR beta chain was sequenced during a study of PD-1 blockade in classical Hodgkin lymphoma. Findings and limits, study-wide: While CD8+ TCR diversity did not rise significantly by C4D1, CD4+ TCR diversity did.

The CDR3 extends over 14 amino acids. Trimming removed 2 bases from V and 0 bases from J, with 8 bases in between. Germline loops: CDR1 SGHAT, CDR2 FQNNGV. Every patient relapsed after autologous stem cell transplantation, and brentuximab vedotin exposure varied. In regard to this clone: The antigen remains undetermined.

The method was immunoSEQ multiplex PCR; TCRdb's version includes in-frame clones alone and lacks a portion of them. The sample has 75,000 to 100,000 clones, approximately 83% seen once. This receptor was taken from a human donor with classical Hodgkin lymphoma. The input for sequencing was peripheral blood mononuclear cells (PBMCs), taken at baseline. The chain uses TRBV11-2 and TRBJ2-7; D may match TRBD1 or TRBD2 (5 bases each). For the CDR3, the DNA is TGTGCCAGCAGCTTATCCGGGGCCTCCTACGAGCAGTACTTC. Protein: CASSLSGASYEQYF.